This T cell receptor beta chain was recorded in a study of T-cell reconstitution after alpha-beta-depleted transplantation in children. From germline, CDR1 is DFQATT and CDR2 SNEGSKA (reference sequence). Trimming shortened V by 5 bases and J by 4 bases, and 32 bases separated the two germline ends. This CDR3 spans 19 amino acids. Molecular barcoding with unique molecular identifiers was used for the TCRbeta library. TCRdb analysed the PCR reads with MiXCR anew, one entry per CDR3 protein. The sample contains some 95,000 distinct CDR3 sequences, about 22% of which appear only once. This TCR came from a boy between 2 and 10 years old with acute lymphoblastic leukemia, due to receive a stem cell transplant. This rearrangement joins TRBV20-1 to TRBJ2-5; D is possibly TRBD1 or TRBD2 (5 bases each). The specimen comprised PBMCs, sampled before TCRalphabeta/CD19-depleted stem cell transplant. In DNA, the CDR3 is TGCAGTGCTCCCTCTACCGGGGCTGGCGGAGGAGAGAGGGTAGAGACCCAGTACTTC. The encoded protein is CSAPSTGAGGGERVETQYF.